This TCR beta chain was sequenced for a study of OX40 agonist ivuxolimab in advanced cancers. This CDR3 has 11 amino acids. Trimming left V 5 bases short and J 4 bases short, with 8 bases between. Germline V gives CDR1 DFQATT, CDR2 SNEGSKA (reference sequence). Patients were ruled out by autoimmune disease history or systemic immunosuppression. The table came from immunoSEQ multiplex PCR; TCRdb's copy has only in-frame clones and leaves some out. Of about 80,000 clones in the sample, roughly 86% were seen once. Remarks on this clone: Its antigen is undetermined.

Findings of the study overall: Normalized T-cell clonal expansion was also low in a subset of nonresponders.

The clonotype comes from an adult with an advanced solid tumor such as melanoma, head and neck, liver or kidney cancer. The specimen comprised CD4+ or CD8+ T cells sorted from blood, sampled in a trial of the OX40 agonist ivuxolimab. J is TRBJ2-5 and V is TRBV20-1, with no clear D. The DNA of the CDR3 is TGCAGTGCTGGCATTAGAGAGACCCAGTACTTC. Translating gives CSAGIRETQYF.